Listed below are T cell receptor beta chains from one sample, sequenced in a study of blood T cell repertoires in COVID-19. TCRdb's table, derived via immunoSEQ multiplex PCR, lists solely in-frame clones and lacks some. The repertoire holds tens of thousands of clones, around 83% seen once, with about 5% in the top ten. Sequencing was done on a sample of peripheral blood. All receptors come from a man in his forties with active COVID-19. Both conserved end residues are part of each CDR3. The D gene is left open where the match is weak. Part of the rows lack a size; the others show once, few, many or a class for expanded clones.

cdr3_nt: TGCAGCGTCCTTAGCGGGTACAATGAGCAGTTCTTC
cdr3_aa: CSVLSGYNEQFF
d_call: TRBD2
clone_size: -
j_call: TRBJ2-1
v_call: TRBV29-1

cdr3_nt: TGTGCCAGCAGTTTTATTTCCGAGACGGGTAACTATGGCTACACCTTC
cdr3_aa: CASSFISETGNYGYTF
d_call: -
clone_size: few
j_call: TRBJ1-2
v_call: TRBV28

cdr3_nt: TGTGCCAGCAGCGAGGGACAGGGCGGGCAGCCCCAGCATTTT
cdr3_aa: CASSEGQGGQPQHF
d_call: TRBD1
clone_size: -
j_call: TRBJ1-5
v_call: TRBV5-5

cdr3_nt: TGCAGCGTTGCGGGTCCCACGCCCCAGCATTTT
cdr3_aa: CSVAGPTPQHF
d_call: -
clone_size: -
j_call: TRBJ1-5
v_call: TRBV29-1

cdr3_nt: TGCGCCAGCAGTGAGTCTAGCGGGCAAGAGACCCAGTACTTC
cdr3_aa: CASSESSGQETQYF
d_call: TRBD2
clone_size: -
j_call: TRBJ2-5
v_call: TRBV10-2

cdr3_nt: TGTGCCAGCAGTGAAGAGGGGGGGAGGCGACGCTTC
cdr3_aa: CASSEEGGRRRF
d_call: -
clone_size: -
j_call: TRBJ2-7
v_call: TRBV6-1

cdr3_nt: TGTGCCAGCAGTCGACAGGGTCCCTACGAGCAGTACTTC
cdr3_aa: CASSRQGPYEQYF
d_call: TRBD1
clone_size: -
j_call: TRBJ2-7
v_call: TRBV27

cdr3_nt: TGTGCCAGCAGTTCCCTAGCGGCGCCCTACGAGCAGTACTTC
cdr3_aa: CASSSLAAPYEQYF
d_call: TRBD2
clone_size: few
j_call: TRBJ2-7
v_call: TRBV27

cdr3_nt: TGTGCCAGCAGTGAAACAGCGGGAGGGCCTGTCGGGGAGCTGTTTTTT
cdr3_aa: CASSETAGGPVGELFF
d_call: TRBD2
clone_size: once
j_call: TRBJ2-2
v_call: TRBV27

cdr3_nt: TGCAGCGTCCGGGCCGGGACAGGGACCTACGAGCAGTACTTC
cdr3_aa: CSVRAGTGTYEQYF
d_call: TRBD1
clone_size: -
j_call: TRBJ2-7
v_call: TRBV29-1

cdr3_nt: TGTGCCAGCAGTTTTAAGCGGGGGACTAGCGGGAGTGTAGCAGATACGCAGTATTTT
cdr3_aa: CASSFKRGTSGSVADTQYF
d_call: TRBD2
clone_size: -
j_call: TRBJ2-3
v_call: TRBV28

cdr3_nt: TGCGCCAGCAGCTTGGTGGGCAGGGGCCCGACTGAAGCTTTCTTT
cdr3_aa: CASSLVGRGPTEAFF
d_call: -
clone_size: once
j_call: TRBJ1-1
v_call: TRBV5-1

cdr3_nt: TGTGCCAGCACCTCGGGGGTCGGCCAGTACTTC
cdr3_aa: CASTSGVGQYF
d_call: -
clone_size: once
j_call: TRBJ2-5
v_call: TRBV11-1

cdr3_nt: TGCGCCAGCAGCTTGGAATTAGGGCGGGAAGGGTTCTTC
cdr3_aa: CASSLELGREGFF
d_call: -
clone_size: -
j_call: TRBJ2-1
v_call: TRBV5-1

cdr3_nt: TGTGCCAGCAGTTTGTCGGGGGGAGAGACCCAGTACTTC
cdr3_aa: CASSLSGGETQYF
d_call: TRBD2
clone_size: -
j_call: TRBJ2-5
v_call: TRBV12-3/TRBV12-4

cdr3_nt: TGTGCCAGCAAAACCCGGGACAGGGGGATCGGGCTCGAAAAACTGTTTTTT
cdr3_aa: CASKTRDRGIGLEKLFF
d_call: TRBD1
clone_size: few
j_call: TRBJ1-4
v_call: TRBV27

cdr3_nt: TGTGCCAGCCGTACCTTAGGACAGGGAGGAAGTCAGCCCCAGCATTTT
cdr3_aa: CASRTLGQGGSQPQHF
d_call: TRBD1
clone_size: -
j_call: TRBJ1-5
v_call: TRBV28

cdr3_nt: TGTGCCAGCAGCCCCCCCTTACGGCTAGCGGGAGCCCAAGAGACCCAGTACTTC
cdr3_aa: CASSPPLRLAGAQETQYF
d_call: TRBD2
clone_size: -
j_call: TRBJ2-5
v_call: TRBV7-9

cdr3_nt: TGTGCCAGCAGTGACCGGGACAGCGAATTGAACACTGAAGCTTTCTTT
cdr3_aa: CASSDRDSELNTEAFF
d_call: TRBD1
clone_size: -
j_call: TRBJ1-1
v_call: TRBV27

cdr3_nt: TGTGCCAGCAGTGAAGCGCCTAGGACAGGGTTGGACGAGCAGTACTTC
cdr3_aa: CASSEAPRTGLDEQYF
d_call: TRBD1
clone_size: -
j_call: TRBJ2-7
v_call: TRBV6-1

cdr3_nt: TGTGCCAGCAGCATGCGACAGGGTAATGGCTACACCTTC
cdr3_aa: CASSMRQGNGYTF
d_call: TRBD1
clone_size: -
j_call: TRBJ1-2
v_call: TRBV7-8

cdr3_nt: TGTGCCATCAGCGGACAGGTACTGAACACTGAAGCTTTCTTT
cdr3_aa: CAISGQVLNTEAFF
d_call: TRBD1
clone_size: -
j_call: TRBJ1-1
v_call: TRBV10-3

cdr3_nt: TGTGCCACCGCCCGTCAAACGACTAGCGGGAGCTACGAGCAGTACTTC
cdr3_aa: CATARQTTSGSYEQYF
d_call: TRBD2
clone_size: -
j_call: TRBJ2-7
v_call: TRBV15

cdr3_nt: TGCGCCAGCAGACCAGGGATTAACTATGGCTACACCTTC
cdr3_aa: CASRPGINYGYTF
d_call: -
clone_size: -
j_call: TRBJ1-2
v_call: TRBV10-2

cdr3_nt: TGTGCCAGCAGCTATCGGAGCTCCTACGAGCAGTACTTC
cdr3_aa: CASSYRSSYEQYF
d_call: -
clone_size: -
j_call: TRBJ2-7
v_call: TRBV5-8

cdr3_nt: TGTGCCAGCACTCCTCGCACCGGGGAGCTGTTTTTT
cdr3_aa: CASTPRTGELFF
d_call: -
clone_size: once
j_call: TRBJ2-2
v_call: TRBV28

cdr3_nt: TGCGCCAGCAGCCGCGGAAGGGACAGTGGAACTGAAGCTTTCTTT
cdr3_aa: CASSRGRDSGTEAFF
d_call: TRBD1
clone_size: -
j_call: TRBJ1-1
v_call: TRBV5-1

cdr3_nt: TGTGCCAGCAGCTTGACTAGCCATAGGACCAATGAGCAGTTCTTC
cdr3_aa: CASSLTSHRTNEQFF
d_call: -
clone_size: -
j_call: TRBJ2-1
v_call: TRBV5-5

cdr3_nt: TGTGCCAGTAGTATATATACTAGCGGATCCTACGAGCAGTACTTC
cdr3_aa: CASSIYTSGSYEQYF
d_call: TRBD2
clone_size: -
j_call: TRBJ2-7
v_call: TRBV19

cdr3_nt: TGTGCCACTAGCGGAGACAAAAACATTCAGTACTTC
cdr3_aa: CATSGDKNIQYF
d_call: TRBD2
clone_size: -
j_call: TRBJ2-4
v_call: TRBV10-3

cdr3_nt: TGTGCCAGCAGCGTAGGACTAGCGGGTATGGAGACCCAGTACTTC
cdr3_aa: CASSVGLAGMETQYF
d_call: TRBD2
clone_size: -
j_call: TRBJ2-5
v_call: TRBV11-3

cdr3_nt: TGTGCCAGCTCACCACAGACAGGGGGAAACTATGGCTACACCTTC
cdr3_aa: CASSPQTGGNYGYTF
d_call: TRBD1
clone_size: once
j_call: TRBJ1-2
v_call: TRBV18

cdr3_nt: TGTGCCAGCAGCGTAACATCGTCGAACACTGAAGCTTTCTTT
cdr3_aa: CASSVTSSNTEAFF
d_call: -
clone_size: -
j_call: TRBJ1-1
v_call: TRBV9

cdr3_nt: TGTGCCAGCTCACCAAAAAGCGGGAGTAGGGAGACCCAGTACTTC
cdr3_aa: CASSPKSGSRETQYF
d_call: TRBD2
clone_size: -
j_call: TRBJ2-5
v_call: TRBV18

cdr3_nt: TGTGCCAGCAGGGCGGGATTTGAAGCTTTCTTT
cdr3_aa: CASRAGFEAFF
d_call: -
clone_size: -
j_call: TRBJ1-1
v_call: TRBV7-8